Only a few counts were recorded for the clone carrying this TCR beta chain. TCRdb called the 5' RACE reads again in MiXCR, with one record for every CDR3 protein. In the table there are 450,000 or so distinct CDR3 sequences, 15% to 20% of which are singletons. The data derive from a study of identical twins. Trimming pared 2 bases from V and 1 base from J, leaving 12 bases between. From germline, CDR1 is SGHRS and CDR2 YFSETQ. The CDR3 has 15 residues. This sequence was found in a man aged 50-60 years in good health. This rearrangement joins TRBV5-1 to TRBJ2-5; D uncertain. Material for sequencing was naive T cells sorted from blood. The CDR3 here is CASSFLRASQETQYF. CDR3 DNA: TGCGCCAGCAGCTTCCTGAGAGCATCCCAAGAGACCCAGTACTTC.